These T cell receptor beta chains were read from a single sample in a study of graft-versus-host responses after intestinal transplantation. The data were produced by immunoSEQ multiplex PCR, yet TCRdb's version contains in-frame clones alone and is incomplete. The data show approximately 130,000 clones, around 90% seen once. Antigens for these TCRs are unknown. The sample consisted of unstimulated CD4+ T cells sorted from spleen or lymph node cells, taken before intestinal transplant. Source of these receptors: a human donor who received an intestinal transplant. Each CDR3 is given without its conserved first and last residue. Only some rows state a clone size, as once, few, many or a class for expanded clones.

. TRBV15 ATSRGDPADTQY
. TRBV5-1 ASSPGFSPGDTEAF
few TRBV5-6 ASSLVNQGYGYT
. TRBV7-2 ASSLQGRGAEAF
. TRBV30 ACGRDTHYGYT
. TRBV7-2 ASSLQGHYGYT
. TRBV6-5 ASRDSGANVLT
. TRBV2 ASSWVGPTATNEKLF
once TRBV6-1 ASRRPGQGHGYT
. TRBV23-1 ASSGRSGGAETQY
. TRBV19 ASSRNRRGYT
. TRBV9 ASSVDPMEVNTEAF
. TRBV5-4 ASSGKEELNGYT
. TRBV19 ASSIEIAKNIQY
few TRBV5-1 ASGRGQGYALH
. TRBV7-2 ASSFAQGTEAF
. TRBV7-9 ASSLWTATDTQY
. TRBV6-5 ASSRDPGANVLT
. TRBV4-1 ASSQDFGSTGSYGYT
. TRBV5-1 ASSLPPSALH
. TRBV7-9 ASRQEQISTEAF
. TRBV5-1 ASSLGQGDYGYT
. TRBV7-9 ASSLLGSGDTQY
. TRBV9 ASSVEGYSNQPQH
. TRBV5-1 ASSPSDNRGIYGYT
once TRBV5-6 ASSWGLRRDNEQF
. TRBV11-3 ASSFGGFHTGELF
once TRBV7-9 ASTSSPGQPQH
. TRBV7-8 ASTPWGGDTEAF
. TRBV4-1 ASSQAGPNIGGYT
. TRBV5-1 ASSSPPGSYEQY
. TRBV18 ASSPRQGRGNQPQH
. TRBV5-6 ASSLYGGEAF
. TRBV5-1 ASSLSGANSYEQY